This T cell receptor beta chain was obtained from a study of blood T cell repertoires in COVID-19. Background on the study: Acute-phase and convalescent COVID-19 samples originated in the United States, Italy and Spain. In each case, the material was cDNA or gDNA derived from T cells, B-cell-depleted T cells, or PBMCs.

This clone was detected only a few times. Per the original methods: Estimated nucleated cell counts came from reference gene primer amplification. The table came from immunoSEQ multiplex PCR; TCRdb's copy has only in-frame clones and leaves some out. Clone size and the V and J calls come from that table; the DNA yielded D and trimming. The table has tens of thousands of clones, around nine tenths seen once; the top ten hold around 10%. The V gene's germline CDR1 is MDHEN and CDR2 SYDVKM. CDR3 length: 15 amino acids. The trim removed 6 bases at V and 5 bases at J, leaving 7 bases unmatched. Sequencing was carried out using peripheral blood. The sequence was obtained from a man aged 65 to 79 with active or convalescent COVID-19. This chain connects TRBV28 to TRBJ2-2; 9 nucleotides match TRBD1. CDR3 in amino acids: CASSYTGGVTGELFF. CDR3 nucleotide sequence: TGTGCCAGCAGCTACACAGGGGGCGTAACCGGGGAGCTGTTTTTT.